The 20 T cell receptor beta chains given below trace back to one sample, sequenced in a study of PD-1 blockade in classical Hodgkin lymphoma. Every patient was affected by relapse after autologous stem cell transplantation, while exposure to brentuximab vedotin was not uniform. The data were produced by immunoSEQ multiplex PCR, yet TCRdb's version contains in-frame clones alone and is incomplete. Altogether approximately 99,000 clones are present, roughly 76% being singletons, with the ten largest covering 16%. Sequences were derived from peripheral blood mononuclear cells (PBMCs), sampled before the second cycle of nivolumab. All receptors come from a human donor with classical Hodgkin lymphoma.

J is TRBJ2-2 and V is TRBV19; TRBD2 agrees at 8 bases. Germline CDR1 reads LNHDA; CDR2 reads SQIVND (reference sequence). The V segment lost 5 bases and the J segment 1 base; nucleotides outside the gene matches: 6. The CDR3 totals 16 residues. The CDR3 sequence is CASSQLAAMNTGELFF. For the CDR3, the DNA is TGTGCCAGTAGTCAACTAGCGGCCATGAACACCGGGGAGCTGTTTTTT.

The rearrangement uses TRBV28 and TRBJ2-7, with a weak D call TRBD2 (6 bases). Trimming pared 5 bases from V and 0 bases from J, leaving 11 bases between. This CDR3 comprises 14 residues. Germline CDR1 MDHEN, CDR2 SYDVKM. The CDR3 region is CASSMGGSSYEQYF. For the CDR3, the DNA is TGTGCCAGCAGTATGGGGGGTAGCTCCTACGAGCAGTACTTC.

J is TRBJ2-3 and V is TRBV4-1; D call uncertain. The germline gives CDR1 MGHRA, CDR2 YSYEKL. Trimming shortened V by 7 bases and J by 0 bases, and 14 bases separated the two germline ends. The CDR3 has 15 amino acids. The CDR3: CASTLNPTSTDTQYF. The CDR3 DNA reads TGCGCCAGCACCCTAAACCCGACAAGCACAGATACGCAGTATTTT.

This chain joins TRBV5-1 and TRBJ2-7; TRBD2 matches at 8 bases. Trimming cost V 0 bases and J 3 bases; bases outside gene matches: 5. From germline, CDR1 is SGHRS and CDR2 YFSETQ. There are 15 residues in the CDR3. CDR3 coding DNA: TGCGCCAGCAGCTTGGACGGGACTAGACTCTACGAGCAGTACTTC. It yields the protein CASSLDGTRLYEQYF.

This clone appeared a few times. This chain joins TRBV6-1 and TRBJ1-1; D is undetermined. This CDR3 comprises 13 residues. CDR1 and CDR2 (germline): MNHNS, SASEGT. V dropped 6 bases and J dropped 3 bases, with 11 bases sitting between them. The CDR3 DNA follows: TGTGCCAGCAGAAGATCTGGAGACACTGAAGCTTTCTTT. Translation: CASRRSGDTEAFF.

This clone was counted between two and nine times. The rearrangement links TRBV30 to TRBJ1-1, with D perhaps matching TRBD1 (5 bases). Germline V gives CDR1 GTSNPN, CDR2 SVGIG (reference sequence). V lost 5 bases and J lost 1, with 14 bases in between. The CDR3 runs to 14 residues. Written as DNA, the CDR3 is TGTGCCTGGTTTCATGGGGGGGAGAACACTGAAGCTTTCTTT. It encodes CAWFHGGENTEAFF.

Comment on this clone: An end of the junction differs from the germline gene, which may be a read error. The CDR3 loop is CASSGTVKTEAFF. CDR3 DNA sequence: TGTGCCAGCAGCGGTACAGTGAAGACTGAAGCTTTCTTT. The V and J genes are TRBV5-8 and TRBJ1-1, with D uncertain. Germline CDR1 reads SGHTS; CDR2 reads YDEGEE. The CDR3 covers 13 residues.

This CDR3 reads CASSFWSVGGGISGYNEQFF. Written as DNA, the CDR3 is TGTGCCAGCAGCTTCTGGTCGGTAGGTGGGGGGATCAGCGGATACAATGAGCAGTTCTTC. The chain couples TRBV7-4 to TRBJ2-1; D possibly corresponds to TRBD2 (6 bases). CDR1 SGHVT and CDR2 SQSDAQ come from the germline V gene. The CDR3 length is 20 residues. V was trimmed by 3 bases and J by 4 bases, leaving 28 bases between them.

The CDR3 coding sequence is TGTGCCAGTATCGGGACAGGGCAGGAGGAAAAACTGTTTTTT. It is translated as CASIGTGQEEKLFF. The chain joins TRBV19 to TRBJ1-4; 9 nucleotides agree with TRBD1. Germline V gives CDR1 LNHDA, CDR2 SQIVND (reference sequence). The CDR3 is 14 residues long. V was pared by 7 bases and J by 8 bases, with 8 bases of the junction left unmatched. The whole variable domain, filled in from reference TRBV19 and TRBJ1-4, reads DGGITQSPKYLFRKEGQNVTLSCEQNLNHDAMYWYRQDPGQGLRLIYYSQIVNDFQKGDIAEGYSVSREKKESFPLTVTSAQKNPTAFYLCASIGTGQEEKLFFGSGTQLSVL.

The rearrangement uses TRBV18 and TRBJ1-5; D is undetermined. Germline CDR1 is KGHSH and CDR2 is LQKENI. This CDR3 spans 14 amino acids. Trimming pared 3 bases from V and 4 bases from J, leaving 10 bases between. This CDR3 is CASSPEAGNQPQHF. The CDR3 DNA is TGTGCCAGCTCACCTGAGGCTGGTAATCAGCCCCAGCATTTT.

V is TRBV2 and J is TRBJ1-5; D is unresolved. CDR1 is SNHLY and CDR2 is FYNNEI in the germline V gene. V lost 3 bases and J lost 0, with 12 bases in between. CDR3 length: 16 residues. The CDR3: CASSEAASYSNQPQHF. As DNA, the CDR3 is TGTGCCAGCAGTGAGGCAGCCAGCTATAGCAATCAGCCCCAGCATTTT.

This sequence joins TRBV28 and TRBJ1-1, with 7 bases matching TRBD1. This CDR3 has 13 amino acids. V lost 8 bases, J lost 1 base, and 4 bases stayed unmatched. Germline CDR1 is MDHEN and CDR2 is SYDVKM. The CDR3 spells CASLDRSNTEAFF. CDR3 nucleotides: TGTGCCAGCCTGGACAGGTCGAACACTGAAGCTTTCTTT. Combining the CDR3 with reference TRBV28 and TRBJ1-1 gives the whole variable domain DVKVTQSSRYLVKRTGEKVFLECVQDMDHENMFWYRQDPGLGLRLIYFSYDVKMKEKGDIPEGYSVSREKKERFSLILESASTNQTSMYLCASLDRSNTEAFFGQGTRLTVV.

The chain couples TRBV11-2 to TRBJ1-2, with D uncertain. The CDR3 length is 14 residues. Germline V gene data show CDR1 as SGHAT and CDR2 as FQNNGV. V lost 3 bases and J lost 8, with 16 bases in between. CDR3 sequence (DNA): TGTGCCAGCAGCTTTTGGCCCGTAGAGATGGGCTACACCTTC. It yields the protein CASSFWPVEMGYTF. Together with reference TRBV11-2 and TRBJ1-2, the CDR3 gives the full variable domain: EAGVAQSPRYKIIEKRQSVAFWCNPISGHATLYWYQQILGQGPKLLIQFQNNGVVDDSQLPKDRFSAERLKGVDSTLKIQPAKLEDSAVYLCASSFWPVEMGYTFGSGTRLTVV.

This sequence joins TRBV2 and TRBJ2-6; a weak D match, TRBD1 (6 bases). Germline CDR1 SNHLY, CDR2 FYNNEI. The V and J ends lost 7 bases and 0 bases respectively, with 10 bases between them. The CDR3 loop spans 15 amino acids. The CDR3 bases are TGTGCCAGCAACCCGGACAGCTCTGGGGCCAACGTCCTGACTTTC. The encoded protein is CASNPDSSGANVLTF.

This chain uses TRBV5-4 with TRBJ2-5; D gene unclear. The germline V and J ends were trimmed by 1 base and 3 bases, with 7 bases remaining between them. Germline V gene data show CDR1 as SGHNT and CDR2 as YYREEE (reference sequence). The CDR3 has 13 amino acids. The CDR3 DNA follows: TGTGCCAGCAGCTTGTCCCTAGAAGAGACCCAGTACTTC. It encodes CASSLSLEETQYF.

J is TRBJ1-1 and V is TRBV7-2; D may be TRBD1 (6 bases). The CDR3 has 15 residues. V was trimmed by 5 bases and J by 3 bases, leaving 16 bases between them. Germline CDR1 and CDR2: SGHTA and FQGNSA. In DNA form, the CDR3 reads TGTGCCAGCAGCATTAGGGGGACATTCGACACTGAAGCTTTCTTT. Translation gives CASSIRGTFDTEAFF.

V is TRBV2 and J is TRBJ2-3; D unclear. Germline V gene sequence: CDR1 SNHLY, CDR2 FYNNEI. V lost 4 bases and J lost 2, with 4 bases in between. The CDR3 runs to 12 residues. CDR3 in amino acids: CASSGDTDTQYF. The CDR3 coding sequence is TGTGCCAGCAGTGGCGACACAGATACGCAGTATTTT. Looking up the rest from reference TRBV2 and TRBJ2-3 gives the full variable domain: EPEVTQTPSHQVTQMGQEVILRCVPISNHLYFYWYRQILGQKVEFLVSFYNNEISEKSEIFDDQFSVERPDGSNFTLKIRSTKLEDSAMYFCASSGDTDTQYFGPGTRLTVL.

This clone was seen a few times. The V and J genes are TRBV2 and TRBJ2-1, with D hard to call. The germline CDR1 and CDR2 sequences are SNHLY and FYNNEI. Trimming shortened V by 3 bases and J by 2 bases, and 14 bases separated the two germline ends. This CDR3 is built from 16 residues. CDR3 in amino acids: CASSDLRAEAYNEQFF. The CDR3 nucleotides read TGTGCCAGCAGTGACCTACGGGCCGAGGCCTACAATGAGCAGTTCTTC.

The chain has TRBV11-1 and TRBJ1-3; D not resolved. Germline CDR1 and CDR2: SGHAT and FQDESV (reference sequence). The CDR3 contains 15 residues. Trimming pared 4 bases from V and 2 bases from J, leaving 12 bases between. CDR3 residues: CASSSRVLPGNTIYF. For the CDR3, the DNA is TGTGCCAGCAGCTCGCGGGTCCTCCCTGGAAACACCATATATTTT.

The V gene is TRBV7-9, the J gene TRBJ1-5; 9 bases match TRBD1. V lost 6 bases to trimming and J lost 5 bases; unmatched junction nucleotides: 8. The CDR3 covers 15 residues. The germline gives CDR1 SEHNR, CDR2 FQNEAQ (reference sequence). CDR3 loop: CASSRGGTGYQPQHF. In DNA form, the CDR3 reads TGTGCCAGCAGTCGTGGGGGGACAGGGTATCAGCCCCAGCATTTT.